This T cell receptor beta chain is from a study of OX40 agonist ivuxolimab in advanced cancers. Study-level background: The treatment was a fully human IgG2 OX40 agonist, ivuxolimab. Ivuxolimab doses were 0.01, 0.1, 0.3, 1.5, 3 or 10 mg/kg every 2 weeks. Participants averaged around 60 years of age (range about 23 to 90) and were roughly 80% male.

CDR1 is MNHNS, CDR2 SASEGT, per germline. CDR3 length: 15 residues. Trimming removed 2 bases at V and 4 bases at J, with 12 bases between. The repertoire was sequenced with immunoSEQ multiplex PCR; TCRdb's copy has only in-frame clones and lacks some. The sample contains tens of thousands of clones, over 85% of which appear only once. This clonotype originated in an adult with an advanced solid tumor such as melanoma, head and neck, liver or kidney cancer. This sample comprised CD4+ or CD8+ T cells sorted from blood, obtained in a trial of the OX40 agonist ivuxolimab. The chain combines TRBV6-1 with TRBJ2-1; D gene uncertain. The CDR3 spells CASSERTGLYNEQFF. CDR3 nucleotide sequence: TGTGCCAGCAGTGAACGGACGGGCCTATACAATGAGCAGTTCTTC.